This T cell receptor (beta chain) derives from a study of radiotherapy plus CTLA-4 blockade in lung cancer (dated by TCRdb to the late 2010s). Study-wide context: Objective responses were observed in 15% to 20% of enrolled patients, and disease control was achieved in approximately 29%.

What the authors observed across the whole study: Early dynamic changes in blood T cell clones, together with increased serum interferon-beta after radiation, were reported as the strongest predictors of response. TCR clones derived from tumors expanded in peripheral blood after treatment with radiotherapy and ipilimumab.

The library came from the immunoSEQ multiplex PCR assay. TCRdb retrieved this table from immuneACCESS and kept in-frame rearrangements only. Not all clones are present; in checked studies, unresolved V genes account for under half, and no reason is known for the remainder. A total of over 30,000 clones appear in this sample, 75% to 80% of them only once. The ten top clones hold around a quarter of the sample. The study evaluated CTLA-4 blockade (ipilimumab) given together with focal radiation therapy in patients who had chemo-refractory metastatic non-small-cell lung cancer. As concerns this clone: Its antigen has not been determined. Qualities for individual bases were not recorded, and no much larger clone is one base off.

In the germline V gene, CDR1 corresponds to SGHRS and CDR2 to YFSETQ. The CDR3 has 15 amino acids, counting the end cysteine and phenylalanine. Left in the record is the CDR3 DNA by itself, 45 bases read in frame from the first base. For this chain, trimming is 2 bases at the V end and 1 base at the J end, and the number of junction bases without a gene match is 4. The chain is made from TRBV5-1 and TRBJ1-1, with 8 bases aligning to TRBD1. This specimen was peripheral blood, taken from a patient treated with radiotherapy plus ipilimumab. The clonotype comes from a human donor with non-small cell lung cancer that progressed on radiotherapy plus ipilimumab. The encoded CDR3 is CASSFGTGPNTEAFF. The DNA reads as follows: TGCGCCAGCAGCTTCGGGACAGGACCGAACACTGAAGCTTTCTTT.